This T cell receptor (beta chain) is drawn from a study of beta chain features in type 1 diabetes. General observations from the study: Sequencing of cDNA might inflate the share of cells that strongly express TCR. There was no resolution here of whether HLA type influences TCRB rearrangement. Researchers reported that naive, central memory and Treg TCRB repertoires appeared more similar in patients than in healthy donors.

Sequenced material consisted of expressed TCRB transcripts (all of the isolated RNA was reverse transcribed). Some clones are missing from TCRdb's copy, which holds only in-frame ones; the method was immunoSEQ multiplex PCR. This table holds hundreds of thousands of clones, 68% found once. The CDR3 consists of 15 residues. Looked up from germline, CDR1 is MNHEY and CDR2 is SMNVEV (reference sequence). The V end lost 9 bases, the J end lost 4 bases, and 19 bases lay between the germline ends. Concerning this clone itself: The antigen is not known.

Sequenced material: naive CD4+ T cells from blood. The TCR was taken from a man younger than 40 in good health. The chain has TRBV27 and TRBJ2-4; a possible D gene is TRBD1 (5 bases). The CDR3 here is CARRKADTVKNIQYF. The CDR3 nucleotides read TGTGCCAGGAGGAAGGCGGACACTGTGAAAAACATTCAGTACTTC.